The following is a T cell receptor (beta chain) sequence with its context. The data stem from a study of blood T cell repertoires in COVID-19. Study-level background: T cells, B-cell-depleted T cells, or PBMCs provided the cDNA or gDNA that served as material.

Authors' data handling: Nucleated cell counts were estimated from reference gene primer amplification. Here immunoSEQ multiplex PCR was the method, and the copy in TCRdb shows in-frame clones only, minus some. That table supplies the V and J calls and clone size; D and trimming were determined from the DNA. The repertoire holds approximately 190,000 clones, with around 76% as singletons. The CDR3 loop spans 17 amino acids. Germline assignment: CDR1 MGHRA and CDR2 YSYEKL. Trimming stripped 4 bases from V and 0 bases from J, with 16 bases between. Seattle-derived patients entered the study during active infection and were followed longitudinally.

The chain recombines TRBV4-1 with TRBJ1-5; no definite D call. The source of this sequence is a woman aged 55-75 years with COVID-19, enrolled during active disease. The sequenced sample was peripheral blood. The CDR3 sequence is CASSRESALYSNQPQHF. DNA for the CDR3: TGCGCCAGCAGCCGCGAAAGTGCCTTATATAGCAATCAGCCCCAGCATTTT.